One sample yielded the 21 T cell receptor beta chains listed below, sequenced in a study of blood T cell repertoires in COVID-19. The assay was immunoSEQ multiplex PCR, and TCRdb's table has in-frame clones only and misses some. The sample gives 350,000 to 450,000 clones, about nine tenths of which show up once; 1.7% is in the top ten. Sequenced material: PBMCs or T cells enriched from blood (not recorded which). Source of these receptors: a woman aged 25-40 years who had recovered from COVID-19.

This chain connects TRBV12-5 to TRBJ1-1, with D perhaps TRBD1 (5 bases). The germline V and J ends were trimmed by 6 bases and 2 bases, with 13 bases remaining between them. CDR1 LGHNT and CDR2 FRNRAP come from the germline V gene. The CDR3 is 14 amino acids. The CDR3 protein is CASGRDSVNTEAFF. In DNA, the CDR3 is TGTGCTAGTGGCCGCGACAGCGTAAACACTGAAGCTTTCTTT. The full variable domain, in which reference TRBV12-5 and TRBJ1-1 provide the parts outside the CDR3, is DARVTQTPRHKVTEMGQEVTMRCQPILGHNTVFWYRQTMMQGLELLAYFRNRAPLDDSGMPKDRFSAEMPDATLATLKIQPSEPRDSAVYFCASGRDSVNTEAFFGQGTRLTVV.

The rearrangement uses TRBV11-2 and TRBJ2-5; 7 bases map to TRBD2. The V gene end was trimmed by 5 bases and the J gene end by 5 bases; junction bases not matched to a gene: 11. Germline CDR1 and CDR2: SGHAT and FQNNGV. This CDR3 region has 15 residues. The chain's CDR3 is CASSPRITSVETQYF. CDR3 DNA sequence: TGTGCCAGCAGCCCCCGCATCACTAGCGTGGAGACCCAGTACTTC.

The chain carries TRBV18 and TRBJ1-1, with D perhaps matching TRBD1 (6 bases). This CDR3 is built from 16 residues. V lost 0 bases and J lost 4, with 15 bases in between. Germline values: CDR1 KGHSH, CDR2 LQKENI. CDR3 protein: CASSPPLNRAATEAFF. CDR3 coding DNA: TGTGCCAGCTCACCACCGTTGAACAGGGCGGCCACTGAAGCTTTCTTT.

This chain joins TRBV19 and TRBJ1-2; 7 positions match TRBD1. The CDR3 extends over 12 amino acids. Germline V gene data show CDR1 as LNHDA and CDR2 as SQIVND (reference sequence). The V gene end was trimmed by 6 bases and the J gene end by 7 bases; junction bases not matched to a gene: 5. The CDR3 protein is CASSIDRAGYTF. CDR3 nucleotides: TGTGCCAGTAGCATCGACAGGGCTGGCTACACCTTC.

The J gene is TRBJ1-3, the V gene TRBV27; TRBD1 is a possible D gene (6 bases). With 6 bases removed from V and 2 bases from J, the gap between germline ends came to 14 bases. CDR3 length: 15 amino acids. Germline CDR1 MNHEY, CDR2 SMNVEV (reference sequence). In nucleotides, the CDR3 is TGTGCCAGCAGCCGCGCCAGGGGAACTGGAAACACCATATATTTT. Protein product: CASSRARGTGNTIYF.

The rearrangement joins TRBV7-3 to TRBJ1-1, with D tentatively TRBD1 (5 bases). Deletions cut 5 bases from V and 2 bases from J, with 12 bases between. This CDR3 contains 14 residues. Germline V gene data show CDR1 as SGHTA and CDR2 as FQGTGA. Written as DNA, the CDR3 is TGTGCCAGCAGCCTCAGGGATCACAACACTGAAGCTTTCTTT. Translation: CASSLRDHNTEAFF.

CDR3 nucleotides: TGTGCCAGCAGTTTTCCCACCGGACTAGCGGGCCTTAGCTCCTACAATGAGCAGTTCTTC. As protein: CASSFPTGLAGLSSYNEQFF. The chain uses TRBV28 and TRBJ2-1; 11 bases map to TRBD2. CDR1 and CDR2 from the germline V gene are MDHEN and SYDVKM. The V gene end was trimmed by 3 bases and the J gene end by 0 bases; junction bases not matched to a gene: 13. The CDR3 runs 20 residues.

The CDR3 loop reads CASSFLDRPSNYGYTF. The CDR3, as DNA: TGTGCCAGCAGTTTTCTGGACAGGCCCTCTAACTATGGCTACACCTTC. The rearrangement links TRBV28 to TRBJ1-2; 7 bases match TRBD1. The germline CDR1 and CDR2 sequences are MDHEN and SYDVKM. This CDR3 comprises 16 residues. V was clipped by 3 bases and J by 0 bases; unmatched bases: 7.

This chain connects TRBV30 to TRBJ1-6; 9 positions agree with TRBD1. Unmatched junction bases numbered 7, after V lost 0 bases and J lost 10 bases. The CDR3 contains 15 residues. Germline values: CDR1 GTSNPN, CDR2 SVGIG (reference sequence). The CDR3 is CAWSVDGQGYSPLHF. The CDR3 coding sequence is TGTGCCTGGAGTGTAGACGGACAGGGGTACTCACCCCTCCACTTT. The variable domain in full, with the rest retrieved from reference TRBV30 and TRBJ1-6, is SQTIHQWPATLVQPVGSPLSLECTVEGTSNPNLYWYRQAAGRGLQLLFYSVGIGQISSEVPQNLSASRPQDRQFILSSKKLLLSDSGFYLCAWSVDGQGYSPLHFGNGTRLTVT.

This chain connects TRBV28 to TRBJ1-5, with 9 bases fitting TRBD1. The CDR3 is 17 amino acids. Germline CDR1 is MDHEN and CDR2 is SYDVKM. V shed 2 bases, J shed 4 bases, and the junction held 9 bases outside the gene matches. CDR3 sequence: CASSLEGGTGRNQPQHF. CDR3 nucleotides: TGTGCCAGCAGTTTAGAGGGCGGGACAGGGCGTAATCAGCCCCAGCATTTT.

Remarks on this clone: Other DNA sequences of this sample code for an identical CDR3. The rearrangement joins TRBV6-2 or TRBV6-3 to TRBJ1-2, with unresolved D. Trimming stripped 2 bases from V and 10 bases from J, with 14 bases between. The CDR3 spans 13 residues. Germline V gene data show CDR1 as MNHEY and CDR2 as SVGEGT. The CDR3 sequence: CASSYSPVPFYTF. For the CDR3, the DNA is TGTGCCAGCAGTTACAGCCCGGTGCCCTTCTACACCTTC.

V gene TRBV27 combines with J gene TRBJ1-4; D is uncertain. CDR1 and CDR2 (germline): MNHEY, SMNVEV (reference sequence). This CDR3 is built from 14 residues. The V and J ends lost 5 bases and 8 bases respectively, with 15 bases between them. The CDR3 here is CASSPGGPSEKLFF. The CDR3 nucleotides are TGTGCCAGCAGTCCCGGTGGGCCTTCGGAAAAACTGTTTTTT.

Regarding this clone: A much larger clone is a single base away; this may be a read error. J is TRBJ2-1 and V is TRBV7-9; D gene ambiguous. Germline CDR1 reads SEHNR; CDR2 reads FQNEAQ (reference sequence). CDR3 length: 13 residues. The germline V and J ends were trimmed by 3 bases and 4 bases, with 7 bases remaining between them. CDR3 protein: CASSFGGYNEQFF. The CDR3 coding sequence is TGTGCCAGCAGCTTCGGCGGATACAATGAGCAGTTCTTC.

This chain links TRBV30 with TRBJ1-6; D unresolved. Germline values: CDR1 GTSNPN, CDR2 SVGIG (reference sequence). The CDR3 spans 12 residues. V was clipped by 0 bases and J by 9 bases, with 6 bases between them. CDR3 nucleotide sequence: TGTGCCTGGAGTGTACGGGGTTCACCCCTCCACTTT. Translating it yields CAWSVRGSPLHF.

This chain joins TRBV5-4 and TRBJ2-1; D is unresolved. The germline gives CDR1 SGHNT, CDR2 YYREEE (reference sequence). The CDR3 totals 15 residues. V was trimmed by 3 bases and J by 1 base, leaving 11 bases between them. In DNA, the CDR3 is TGTGCCAGCAGCTACGGGTCGGTTTCCTACAATGAGCAGTTCTTC. Translation: CASSYGSVSYNEQFF.

As DNA, the CDR3 is TGCGCCAGCAGCTTGGAGGGACAGGCTGGGGGGACCCAGTACTTC. Its translation: CASSLEGQAGGTQYF. The gene calls are TRBV5-1 and TRBJ2-5; 8 bases line up with TRBD1. There are 15 residues in the CDR3. J lost 7 bases, V lost 0 bases, and 8 bases had no gene match. Germline CDR1 reads SGHRS; CDR2 reads YFSETQ.

The genes are TRBV9 and TRBJ1-1; no firm D call. Trimming left V 4 bases short and J 1 base short, with 8 bases between. The CDR3 totals 13 residues. Germline V gene data show CDR1 as SGDLS and CDR2 as YYNGEE. CDR3 in amino acids: CASSRTGNTEAFF. CDR3 bases: TGTGCCAGCAGCCGTACGGGGAACACTGAAGCTTTCTTT. Complete variable domain (other parts from reference TRBV9 and TRBJ1-1): DSGVTQTPKHLITATGQRVTLRCSPRSGDLSVYWYQQSLDQGLQFLIQYYNGEERAKGNILERFSAQQFPDLHSELNLSSLELGDSALYFCASSRTGNTEAFFGQGTRLTVV.

This chain uses TRBV18 with TRBJ2-3, with TRBD2 identical over 9 bases. J lost 4 bases, V lost 0 bases, and 5 bases had no gene match. The CDR3 has 16 amino acids. Germline loops: CDR1 KGHSH, CDR2 LQKENI. The CDR3 region is CASSPPLAGSSDTQYF. The CDR3 DNA is TGTGCCAGCTCACCACCGCTAGCGGGATCGTCAGATACGCAGTATTTT.

V and J are TRBV28 and TRBJ1-5; D remains unclear. This CDR3 contains 12 residues. Trimming removed 5 bases from V and 3 bases from J, with 5 bases in between. In germline, CDR1 is MDHEN, CDR2 SYDVKM. The DNA for the CDR3 is TGTGCCAGCAGTCCCTTCAATCAGCCCCAGCATTTT. This gives the protein CASSPFNQPQHF.

As to this clone: At the DNA level, this CDR3 is encoded by other sequences in the same sample as well. The rearrangement links TRBV7-2 to TRBJ1-6; D gene uncertain. Deletions cut 5 bases from V and 6 bases from J, with 8 bases between. This CDR3 has 13 residues. Germline assignment: CDR1 SGHTA and CDR2 FQGNSA. The CDR3 reads CASSPRSNSPLHF. The CDR3 DNA is TGTGCCAGCAGCCCCCGGTCTAATTCACCCCTCCACTTT.

This clone was found once. V usage is TRBV6-2 or TRBV6-3 and J usage is TRBJ2-7, with 9 positions matching TRBD1. From germline, CDR1 is MNHEY and CDR2 SVGEGT. Trimming took 2 bases from V and 7 from J; bases not matched to a gene: 6. This CDR3 is built from 14 residues. CDR3 DNA sequence: TGTGCCAGCAGTTACCCCGGGACAGGGAAAGAGCAGTACTTC. Translation gives CASSYPGTGKEQYF.